The clone carrying this T cell receptor (beta chain) was counted ten times or more. An end of the junction differs from the germline gene, which may be a read error. The sample is drawn from a study of response to subunit inactivated influenza vaccine. The germline V gene has CDR1 SGHRS and CDR2 YFSETQ. This CDR3 contains 14 residues. TCRdb reanalysed the RT-PCR reads using MiXCR and keeps one entry per CDR3 protein. The table shows 610,000 or so distinct CDR3 sequences, with 12% to 15% occurring only once. The chain links TRBV5-1 to TRBJ1-1; the D gene is possibly TRBD1 (5 bases). The receptor comes from a man aged 50 to 60 who received an inactivated influenza vaccine. The sample here was PBMCs from blood, taken 11 to 12 days after vaccination. CDR3 sequence reads: CASSLAGMNTEAFF. The CDR3 coding sequence is TGTGCCAGCAGCTTAGCAGGGATGAACACTGAAGCTTTCTTT.